These 5 T cell receptor beta chains were all obtained from the same sample, sequenced in a study of Ad26.COV2.S vaccination and SARS-CoV-2 variants. Treatment meaning: over 15 received Ad26.COV2.S at low or high dose, single or two shots; about 5 received placebo; per-sample allocation not given. Following the first vaccine or placebo injection, samples were taken on day 63. The method was immunoSEQ multiplex PCR; TCRdb's version includes in-frame clones alone and lacks a portion of them. The data hold roughly 240,000 clones, with roughly 88% observed a single time. Sequenced here: peripheral blood, sampled in a trial of Ad26.COV2.S vaccine versus placebo. The source is a person between 18 and 60 years old who received the Ad26.COV2.S COVID-19 vaccine or a placebo.

In nucleotides, the CDR3 is TGTGCCAGCAGCCAGACGGAAATCTATGGCTACACCTTC. Protein product: CASSQTEIYGYTF. The V gene is TRBV7-9, the J gene TRBJ1-2; D is unclear. V was trimmed by 5 bases and J by 4 bases, leaving 11 bases between them. Per germline, CDR1 SEHNR and CDR2 FQNEAQ (reference sequence). This CDR3 comprises 13 residues.

The J gene is TRBJ1-2, the V gene TRBV4-3, with D possibly being TRBD1 (6 bases). The CDR3 is made up of 15 amino acids. The V and J ends lost 0 bases and 4 bases respectively, with 12 bases between them. Germline V gene sequence: CDR1 LGHNA, CDR2 YSLEER. CDR3 residues: CASSQDLTGPYGYTF. The CDR3 region has the DNA TGCGCCAGCAGCCAAGATTTGACAGGTCCCTATGGCTACACCTTC.

This sequence joins TRBV24-1 and TRBJ1-1; D gene ambiguous. Trimming removed 5 bases from V and 4 bases from J, with 10 bases in between. Germline V lookup: CDR1 KGHDR, CDR2 SFDVKD. This CDR3 has 13 residues. CDR3 loop: CATSAGYGTEAFF. The CDR3, as DNA: TGTGCCACCAGTGCCGGGTACGGCACTGAAGCTTTCTTT.

The V gene is TRBV6-6, the J gene TRBJ2-1; maybe TRBD1 (6 bases). The V gene lost 2 bases and the J gene lost 8 bases, with 19 bases spanning the gap. This CDR3 comprises 16 residues. Per the germline V gene, CDR1 is MNHNY and CDR2 is SVGAGI (reference sequence). CDR3 protein: CASSYPLAGARDEQFF. The DNA for the CDR3 is TGTGCCAGCAGTTACCCGCTAGCAGGGGCCCGCGATGAGCAGTTCTTC.

V and J are TRBV10-3 and TRBJ2-1; 9 positions match TRBD2. CDR3 length equals 17 residues. Germline V gene data show CDR1 as ENHRY and CDR2 as SYGVKD. Trimming removed 4 bases from V and 7 bases from J; junction bases left unmatched: 14. This CDR3 reads CAISVLGPAGGPNEQFF. The CDR3 nucleotides are TGTGCCATCAGTGTTCTGGGACCGGCGGGAGGGCCAAATGAGCAGTTCTTC.